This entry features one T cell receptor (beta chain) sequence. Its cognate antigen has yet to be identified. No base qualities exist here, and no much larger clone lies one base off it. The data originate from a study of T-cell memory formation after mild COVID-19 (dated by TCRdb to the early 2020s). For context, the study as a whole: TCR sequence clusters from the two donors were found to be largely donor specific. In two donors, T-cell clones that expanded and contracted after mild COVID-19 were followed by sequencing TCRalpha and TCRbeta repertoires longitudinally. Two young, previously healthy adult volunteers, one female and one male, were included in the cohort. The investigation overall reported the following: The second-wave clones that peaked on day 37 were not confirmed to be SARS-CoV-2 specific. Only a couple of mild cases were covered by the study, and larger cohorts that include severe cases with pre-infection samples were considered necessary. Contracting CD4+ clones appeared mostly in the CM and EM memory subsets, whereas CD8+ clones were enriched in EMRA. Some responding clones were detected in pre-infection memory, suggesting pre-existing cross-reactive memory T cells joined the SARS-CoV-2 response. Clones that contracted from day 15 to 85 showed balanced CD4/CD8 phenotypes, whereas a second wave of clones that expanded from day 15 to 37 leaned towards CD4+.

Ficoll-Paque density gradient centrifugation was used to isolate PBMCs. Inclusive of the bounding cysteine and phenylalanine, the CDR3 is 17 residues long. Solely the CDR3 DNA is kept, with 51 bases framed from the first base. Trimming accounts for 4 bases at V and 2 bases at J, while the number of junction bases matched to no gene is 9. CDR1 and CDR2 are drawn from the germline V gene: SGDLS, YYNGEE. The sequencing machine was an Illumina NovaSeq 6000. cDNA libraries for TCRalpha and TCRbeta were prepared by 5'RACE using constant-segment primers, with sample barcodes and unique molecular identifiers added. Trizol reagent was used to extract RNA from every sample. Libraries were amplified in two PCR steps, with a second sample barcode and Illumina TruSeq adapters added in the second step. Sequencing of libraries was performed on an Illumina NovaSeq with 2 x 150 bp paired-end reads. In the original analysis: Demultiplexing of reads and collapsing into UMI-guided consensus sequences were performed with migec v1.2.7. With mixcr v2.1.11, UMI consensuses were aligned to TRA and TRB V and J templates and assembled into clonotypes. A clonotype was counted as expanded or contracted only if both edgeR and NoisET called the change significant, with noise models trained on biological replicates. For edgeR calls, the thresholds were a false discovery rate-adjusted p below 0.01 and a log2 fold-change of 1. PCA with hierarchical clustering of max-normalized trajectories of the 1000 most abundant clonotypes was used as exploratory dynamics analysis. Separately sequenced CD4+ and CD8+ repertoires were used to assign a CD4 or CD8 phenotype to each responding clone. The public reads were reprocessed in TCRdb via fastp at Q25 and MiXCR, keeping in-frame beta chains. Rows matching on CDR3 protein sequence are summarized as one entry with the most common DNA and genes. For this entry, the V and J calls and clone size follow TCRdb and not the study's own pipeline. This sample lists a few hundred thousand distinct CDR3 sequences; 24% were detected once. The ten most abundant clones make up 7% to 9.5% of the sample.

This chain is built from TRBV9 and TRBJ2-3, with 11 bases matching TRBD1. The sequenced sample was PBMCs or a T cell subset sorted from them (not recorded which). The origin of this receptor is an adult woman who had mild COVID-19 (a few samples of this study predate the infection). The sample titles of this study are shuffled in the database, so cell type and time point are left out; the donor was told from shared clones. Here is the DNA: TGTGCCAGCAGCCCGGGGACAGGGGGTCCCTCCACAGATACGCAGTATTTT. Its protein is CASSPGTGGPSTDTQYF. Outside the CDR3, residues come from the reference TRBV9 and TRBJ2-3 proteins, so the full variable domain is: DSGVTQTPKHLITATGQRVTLRCSPRSGDLSVYWYQQSLDQGLQFLIQYYNGEERAKGNILERFSAQQFPDLHSELNLSSLELGDSALYFCASSPGTGGPSTDTQYFGPGTRLTVL.